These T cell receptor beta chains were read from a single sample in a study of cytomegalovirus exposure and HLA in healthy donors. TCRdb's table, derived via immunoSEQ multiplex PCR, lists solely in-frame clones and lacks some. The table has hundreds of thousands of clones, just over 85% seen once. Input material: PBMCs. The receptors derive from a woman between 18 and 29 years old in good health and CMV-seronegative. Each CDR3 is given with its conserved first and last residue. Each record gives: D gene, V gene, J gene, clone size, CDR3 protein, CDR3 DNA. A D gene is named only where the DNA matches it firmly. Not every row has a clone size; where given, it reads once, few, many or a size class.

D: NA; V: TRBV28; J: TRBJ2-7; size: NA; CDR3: CASRIQGREQYF; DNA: TGTGCCAGCAGGATACAGGGTAGGGAGCAGTACTTC
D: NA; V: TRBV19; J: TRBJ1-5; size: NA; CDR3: CASHGQMSSVWGNQPQHF; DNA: TGTGCCAGTCATGGACAGATGAGTTCGGTCTGGGGTAATCAGCCCCAGCATTTT
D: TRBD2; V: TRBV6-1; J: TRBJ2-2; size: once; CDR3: CASSDYSGGDFARNTGELFF; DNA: TGTGCCAGCAGTGATTACAGCGGGGGGGACTTTGCGAGGAACACCGGGGAGCTGTTTTTT
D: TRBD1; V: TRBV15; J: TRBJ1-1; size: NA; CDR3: CATSRGDRLITEAFF; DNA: TGTGCCACCAGCAGGGGGGACAGACTGATTACTGAAGCTTTCTTT
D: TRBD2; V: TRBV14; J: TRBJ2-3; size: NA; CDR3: CASSQGLLGGSVDTQYF; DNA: TGTGCCAGCAGCCAAGGCCTGTTGGGGGGGTCTGTGGATACGCAGTATTTT
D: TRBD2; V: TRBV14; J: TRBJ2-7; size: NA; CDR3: CASSRSGLAGEYEQYF; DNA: TGTGCCAGCAGCCGCTCGGGACTAGCGGGAGAATACGAGCAGTACTTC
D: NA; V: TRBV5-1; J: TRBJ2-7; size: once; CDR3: CASSHSPAIGYEQYF; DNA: TGCGCCAGCAGCCACAGCCCCGCGATAGGCTACGAGCAGTACTTC
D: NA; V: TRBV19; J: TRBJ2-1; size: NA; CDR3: CASSRPVRSTTSREAYEQFF; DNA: TGTGCCAGTAGTCGCCCGGTCCGTTCGACGACCTCACGGGAAGCCTATGAGCAGTTCTTC
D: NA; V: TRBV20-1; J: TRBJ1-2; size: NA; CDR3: CSATTMWGYTF; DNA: TGCAGTGCTACTACGATGTGGGGCTACACCTTC
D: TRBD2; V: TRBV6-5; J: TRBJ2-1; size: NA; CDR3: CASSYSWTSGNEQFF; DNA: TGTGCCAGCAGTTACTCCTGGACTAGTGGCAATGAGCAGTTCTTC
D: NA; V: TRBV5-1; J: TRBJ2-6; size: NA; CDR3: CASSLAGAPSGANVLTF; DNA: TGCGCCAGCAGCTTGGCAGGGGCCCCTTCTGGGGCCAACGTCCTGACTTTC
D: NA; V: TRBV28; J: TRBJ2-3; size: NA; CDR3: CASNQGSTDTQYF; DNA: TGTGCCAGTAACCAGGGCTCCACAGATACGCAGTATTTT
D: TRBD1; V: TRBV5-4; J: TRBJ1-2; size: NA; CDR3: CASSTGPGQEAYGYTF; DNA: TGTGCCAGCAGCACAGGCCCGGGACAGGAGGCCTATGGCTACACCTTC
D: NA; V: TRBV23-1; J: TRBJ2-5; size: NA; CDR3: CASSHSLDF; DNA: TGCGCCAGCAGTCATTCACTGGACTTC
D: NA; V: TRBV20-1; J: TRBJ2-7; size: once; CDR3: CSARASYEQYF; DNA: TGCAGTGCTAGAGCGTCCTACGAGCAGTACTTC
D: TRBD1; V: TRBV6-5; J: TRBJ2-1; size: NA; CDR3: CASSYDRGPENEQFF; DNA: TGTGCCAGCAGTTACGACAGGGGGCCAGAAAATGAGCAGTTCTTC
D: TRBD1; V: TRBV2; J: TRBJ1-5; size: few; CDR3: CASRGQGASQPQHF; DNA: TGTGCCAGCAGGGGACAGGGGGCGAGTCAGCCCCAGCATTTT
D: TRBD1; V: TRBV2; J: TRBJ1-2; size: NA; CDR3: CASSGTGPGYTF; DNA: TGTGCCAGCAGTGGGACAGGGCCTGGCTACACCTTC
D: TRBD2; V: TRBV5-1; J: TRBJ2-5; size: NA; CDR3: CASSSRGGPETQYF; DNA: TGCGCCAGCAGCTCGCGGGGGGGCCCGGAGACCCAGTACTTC
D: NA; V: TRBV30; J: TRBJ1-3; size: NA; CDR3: CAWNEGFSGNTIYF; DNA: TGTGCCTGGAACGAGGGTTTTTCTGGAAACACCATATATTTT
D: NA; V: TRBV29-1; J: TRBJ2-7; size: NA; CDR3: CSVAKGEGYEQYF; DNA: TGCAGCGTGGCTAAGGGAGAAGGTTACGAGCAGTACTTC
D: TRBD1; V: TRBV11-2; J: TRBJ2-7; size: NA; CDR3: CASSSIRQGRRYEQYF; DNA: TGTGCCAGCAGCTCCATTAGACAGGGAAGGAGGTACGAGCAGTACTTC
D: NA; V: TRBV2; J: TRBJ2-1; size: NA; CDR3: CASSVSRGNEQFF; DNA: TGTGCCAGCAGTGTCTCCAGGGGAAATGAGCAGTTCTTC
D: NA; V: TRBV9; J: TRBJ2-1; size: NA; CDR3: CASSPAGSSYNEQFF; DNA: TGTGCCAGCAGCCCCGCGGGAAGCTCCTACAATGAGCAGTTCTTC
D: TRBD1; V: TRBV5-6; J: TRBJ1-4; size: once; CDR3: CASSLRDRENPNEKLFF; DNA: TGTGCCAGCAGCTTACGGGACAGGGAGAATCCTAATGAAAAACTGTTTTTT
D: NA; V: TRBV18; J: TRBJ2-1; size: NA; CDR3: CASSPTSGLTYNEQFF; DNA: TGTGCCAGCTCACCAACGAGCGGGTTAACTTACAATGAGCAGTTCTTC
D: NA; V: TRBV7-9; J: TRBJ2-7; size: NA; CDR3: CASSLMYGGAYEQYF; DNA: TGTGCCAGCAGCTTAATGTACGGGGGTGCCTACGAGCAGTACTTC
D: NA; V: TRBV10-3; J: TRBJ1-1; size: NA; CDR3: CAISEVGGPEAFF; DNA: TGTGCCATCAGTGAAGTGGGGGGACCTGAAGCTTTCTTT
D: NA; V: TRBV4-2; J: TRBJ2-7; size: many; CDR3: CASSQDGGDSSYEQYF; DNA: TGTGCCAGCAGCCAAGACGGAGGCGATTCCTCCTACGAGCAGTACTTC
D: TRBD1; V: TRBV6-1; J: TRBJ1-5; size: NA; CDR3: CASSERTGVGQPQHF; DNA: TGTGCCAGCAGTGAACGAACAGGGGTAGGGCAGCCCCAGCATTTT
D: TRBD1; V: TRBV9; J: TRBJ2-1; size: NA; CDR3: CASSPRGQNEQFF; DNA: TGTGCCAGCAGCCCCCGGGGACAGAATGAGCAGTTCTTC
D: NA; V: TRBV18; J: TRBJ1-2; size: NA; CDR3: CASSPDSVTYGYTF; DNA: TGTGCCAGCTCACCAGACAGCGTGACCTATGGCTACACCTTC
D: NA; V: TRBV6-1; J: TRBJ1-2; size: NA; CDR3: CASSERTLYGYTF; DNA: TGTGCCAGCAGTGAACGGACTCTTTATGGCTACACCTTC
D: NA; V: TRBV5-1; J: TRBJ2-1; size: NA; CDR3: CASSLDAGSSYNEQFF; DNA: TGCGCCAGCAGCTTGGATGCGGGTTCCTCCTACAATGAGCAGTTCTTC
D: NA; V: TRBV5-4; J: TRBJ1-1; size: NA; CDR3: CASSLLSSGDSTEAFF; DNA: TGTGCCAGCAGCTTACTCTCCTCAGGGGATAGCACTGAAGCTTTCTTT
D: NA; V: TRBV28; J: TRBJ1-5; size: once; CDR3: CASIGGNSNQPQHF; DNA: TGTGCCAGCATTGGAGGGAATAGCAATCAGCCCCAGCATTTT
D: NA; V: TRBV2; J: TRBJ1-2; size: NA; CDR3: CATDAVIRAYGYTF; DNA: TGTGCAACTGATGCGGTGATTCGCGCCTATGGCTACACCTTC
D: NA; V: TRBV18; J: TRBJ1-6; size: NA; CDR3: CASSPQTEFNSPLHF; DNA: TGTGCCAGCTCCCCACAGACGGAGTTCAATTCACCCCTCCACTTT
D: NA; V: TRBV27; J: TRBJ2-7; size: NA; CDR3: CASSLYTGSYEQYF; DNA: TGTGCCAGCAGTTTATACACAGGATCCTACGAGCAGTACTTC
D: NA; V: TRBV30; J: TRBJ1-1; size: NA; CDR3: CAWSVTRHTEAFF; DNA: TGTGCCTGGAGTGTAACGCGGCACACTGAAGCTTTCTTT
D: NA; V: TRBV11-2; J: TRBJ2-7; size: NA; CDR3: CASSLGRGGYYEQYF; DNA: TGTGCCAGCAGCTTAGGGAGAGGCGGCTACTACGAGCAGTACTTC
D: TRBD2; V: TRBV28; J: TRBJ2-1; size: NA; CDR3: CASSWLAGDNEQFF; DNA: TGTGCCAGCAGTTGGCTAGCGGGGGACAATGAGCAGTTCTTC
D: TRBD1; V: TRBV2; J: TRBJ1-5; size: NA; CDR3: CASNGRDRGQPQHF; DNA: TGTGCCAGCAACGGCCGGGACAGGGGCCAGCCCCAGCATTTT
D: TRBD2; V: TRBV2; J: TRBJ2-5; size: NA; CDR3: CASSEAVAGGPGETQYF; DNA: TGTGCCAGCTCCGAGGCGGTAGCGGGGGGGCCGGGGGAGACCCAGTACTTC
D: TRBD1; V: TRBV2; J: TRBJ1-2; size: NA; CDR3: CASSGTGRTFYGYTF; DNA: TGTGCCAGCAGTGGGACAGGACGAACCTTCTATGGCTACACCTTC
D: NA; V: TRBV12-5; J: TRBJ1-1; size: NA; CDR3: CASGLATGTQAFF; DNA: TGTGCTAGTGGTTTGGCCACCGGGACACAAGCTTTCTTT
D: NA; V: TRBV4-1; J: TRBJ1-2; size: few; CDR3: CASSYDRANYGYTF; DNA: TGCGCCAGCAGCTACGACAGAGCTAACTATGGCTACACCTTC
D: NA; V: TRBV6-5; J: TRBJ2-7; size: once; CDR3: CASSYSGLPYEQYF; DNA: TGTGCCAGCAGTTACTCGGGGCTCCCCTACGAGCAGTACTTC
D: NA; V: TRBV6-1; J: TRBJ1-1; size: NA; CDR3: CASSDWQGPTEAFF; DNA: TGTGCCAGCAGTGACTGGCAGGGCCCGACTGAAGCTTTCTTT
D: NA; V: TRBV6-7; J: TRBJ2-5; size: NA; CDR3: CASSYRETQYF; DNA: TGTGCCAGCAGTTACCGGGAGACCCAGTACTTC
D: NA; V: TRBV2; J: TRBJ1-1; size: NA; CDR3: CASSGRQAPENTEAFF; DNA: TGTGCCAGCAGTGGCCGACAGGCCCCGGAGAACACTGAAGCTTTCTTT
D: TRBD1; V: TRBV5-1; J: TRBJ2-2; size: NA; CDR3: CASSSRTGATNTGELFF; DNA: TGCGCCAGCAGCTCCCGGACAGGGGCTACGAACACCGGGGAGCTGTTTTTT
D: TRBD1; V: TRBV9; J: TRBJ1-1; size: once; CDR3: CASSGDRVRAEAFF; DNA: TGTGCCAGCAGCGGCGACAGGGTCAGGGCTGAAGCTTTCTTT